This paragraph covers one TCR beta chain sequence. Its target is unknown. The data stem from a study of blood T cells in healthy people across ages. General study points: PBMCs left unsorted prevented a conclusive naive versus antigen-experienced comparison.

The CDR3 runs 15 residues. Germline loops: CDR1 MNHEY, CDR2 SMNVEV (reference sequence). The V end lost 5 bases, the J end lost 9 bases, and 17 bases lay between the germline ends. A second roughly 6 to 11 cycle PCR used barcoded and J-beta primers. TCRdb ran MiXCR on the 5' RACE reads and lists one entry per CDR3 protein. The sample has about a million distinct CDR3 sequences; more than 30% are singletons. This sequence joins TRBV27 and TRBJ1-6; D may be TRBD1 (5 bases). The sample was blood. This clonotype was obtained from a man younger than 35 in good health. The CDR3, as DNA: TGTGCCAGCAGTGGAGTGGGGGTGGGTGGTTCACCCCTCCACTTT. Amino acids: CASSGVGVGGSPLHF.